Here is one T cell receptor beta chain with its context. V was clipped by 5 bases and J by 8 bases, with 13 bases between them. Germline V CDR1 and CDR2: LNHDA, SQIVND (reference sequence). CDR3 length: 13 residues. TCRdb's table, derived via immunoSEQ multiplex PCR, lists solely in-frame clones and lacks some. The profile shows 700,000 to 750,000 clones, approximately 85% of them singletons. This entry comes from a study of shared T cell receptors in the human thymus. Separately, the same data were catalogued under a study of human thymus T cells. That paper notes: Use of V and J genes seemed skewed within the thymic and blood repertoires.

The sequencing input was thymocytes. The chain has TRBV19 and TRBJ2-1, with unresolved D. The sequence was collected from a girl younger than two with a congenital heart defect. The CDR3 spells CASSPSTWDEQFF. Written as DNA, the CDR3 is TGTGCCAGTAGTCCGTCGACATGGGATGAGCAGTTCTTC.